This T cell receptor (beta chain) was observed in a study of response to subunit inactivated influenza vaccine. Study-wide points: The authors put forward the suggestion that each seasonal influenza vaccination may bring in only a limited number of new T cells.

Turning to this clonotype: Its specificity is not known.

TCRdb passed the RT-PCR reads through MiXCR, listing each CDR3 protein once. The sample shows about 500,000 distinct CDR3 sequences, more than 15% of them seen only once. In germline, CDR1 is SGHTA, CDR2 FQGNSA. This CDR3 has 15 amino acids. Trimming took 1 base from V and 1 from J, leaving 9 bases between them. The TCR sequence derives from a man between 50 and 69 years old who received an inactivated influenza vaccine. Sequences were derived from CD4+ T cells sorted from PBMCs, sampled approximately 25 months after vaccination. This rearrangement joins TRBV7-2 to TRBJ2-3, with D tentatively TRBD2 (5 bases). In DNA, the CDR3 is TGTGCCAGCAGCTTAGGGAGGCCACGCACAGATACGCAGTATTTT. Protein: CASSLGRPRTDTQYF. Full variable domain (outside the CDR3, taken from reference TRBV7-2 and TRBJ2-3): GAGVSQSPSNKVTEKGKDVELRCDPISGHTALYWYRQSLGQGLEFLIYFQGNSAPDKSGLPSDRFSAERTGGSVSTLTIQRTQQEDSAVYLCASSLGRPRTDTQYFGPGTRLTVL.